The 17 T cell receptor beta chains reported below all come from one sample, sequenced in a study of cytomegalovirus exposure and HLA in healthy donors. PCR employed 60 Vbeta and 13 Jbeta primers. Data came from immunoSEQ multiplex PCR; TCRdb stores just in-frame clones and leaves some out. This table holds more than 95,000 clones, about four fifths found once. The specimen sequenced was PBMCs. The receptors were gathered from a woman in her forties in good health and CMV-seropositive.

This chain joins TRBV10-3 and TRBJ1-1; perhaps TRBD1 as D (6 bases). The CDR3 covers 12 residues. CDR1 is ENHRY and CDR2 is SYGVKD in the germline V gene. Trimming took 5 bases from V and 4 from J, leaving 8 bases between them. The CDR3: CAISQQGTEAFF. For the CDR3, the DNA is TGTGCCATCAGTCAACAGGGCACTGAAGCTTTCTTT.

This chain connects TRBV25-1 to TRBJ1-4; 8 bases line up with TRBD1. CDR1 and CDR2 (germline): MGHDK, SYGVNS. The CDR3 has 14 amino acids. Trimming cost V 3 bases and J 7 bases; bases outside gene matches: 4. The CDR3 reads CASSDNRGGEKLFF. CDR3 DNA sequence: TGTGCCAGCAGTGATAACAGGGGGGGTGAAAAACTGTTTTTT. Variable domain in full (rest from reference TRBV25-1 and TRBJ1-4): EADIYQTPRYLVIGTGKKITLECSQTMGHDKMYWYQQDPGMELHLIHYSYGVNSTEKGDLSSESTVSRIRTEHFPLTLESARPSHTSQYLCASSDNRGGEKLFFGSGTQLSVL.

The CDR3 loop reads CASSYDIPRADTQYF. The CDR3 DNA reads TGTGCCAGCAGTTACGACATACCCAGGGCAGATACGCAGTATTTT. V usage is TRBV6-5 and J usage is TRBJ2-3, with D tentatively TRBD1 (5 bases). Germline CDR1 MNHEY, CDR2 SVGAGI. The CDR3 is 15 residues long. V was pared by 2 bases and J by 4 bases, with 13 bases between.

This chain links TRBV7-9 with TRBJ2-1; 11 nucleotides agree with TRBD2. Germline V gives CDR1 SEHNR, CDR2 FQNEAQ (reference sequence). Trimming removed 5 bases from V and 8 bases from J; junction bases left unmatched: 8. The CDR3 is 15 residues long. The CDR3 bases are TGTGCCAGCAGCGTATCTGGGACTAGCGGCGATGAGCAGTTCTTC. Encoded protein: CASSVSGTSGDEQFF.

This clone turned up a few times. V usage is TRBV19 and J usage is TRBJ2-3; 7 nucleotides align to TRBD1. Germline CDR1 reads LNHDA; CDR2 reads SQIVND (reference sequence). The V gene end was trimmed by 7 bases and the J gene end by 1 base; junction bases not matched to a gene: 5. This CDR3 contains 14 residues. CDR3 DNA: TGTGCCAGTACCCCAGGGGGAGGCACAGATACGCAGTATTTT. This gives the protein CASTPGGGTDTQYF.

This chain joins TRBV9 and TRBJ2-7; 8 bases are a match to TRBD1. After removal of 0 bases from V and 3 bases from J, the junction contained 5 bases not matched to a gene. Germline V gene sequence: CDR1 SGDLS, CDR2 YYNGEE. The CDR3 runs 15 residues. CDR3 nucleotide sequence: TGTGCCAGCAGCGTAGCTCCAGGGGGCTTCTACGAGCAGTACTTC. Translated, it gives CASSVAPGGFYEQYF.

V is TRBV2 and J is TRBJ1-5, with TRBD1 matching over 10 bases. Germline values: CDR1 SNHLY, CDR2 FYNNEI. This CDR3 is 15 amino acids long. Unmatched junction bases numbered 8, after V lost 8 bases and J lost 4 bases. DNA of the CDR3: TGTGCCAGCCAAACAGAGGGACAGGGGAATCAGCCCCAGCATTTT. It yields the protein CASQTEGQGNQPQHF.

CDR3 sequence reads: CASSLASSTEAFF. The CDR3 bases are TGTGCCAGCAGCTTAGCTAGCAGCACTGAAGCTTTCTTT. This chain uses TRBV7-8 with TRBJ1-1, with D hard to call. This CDR3 contains 13 residues. Per germline, CDR1 SGHVS and CDR2 FQNEAQ. The V end lost 0 bases, the J end lost 4 bases, and 6 bases lay between the germline ends.

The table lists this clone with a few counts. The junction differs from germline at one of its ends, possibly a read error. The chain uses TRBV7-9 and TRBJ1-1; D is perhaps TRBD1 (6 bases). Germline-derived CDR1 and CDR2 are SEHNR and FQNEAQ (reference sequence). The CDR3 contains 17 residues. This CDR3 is CSSSTRGGPGMNTEAFF. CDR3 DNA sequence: TGTTCCAGCAGCACAAGAGGGGGTCCTGGCATGAACACTGAAGCTTTCTTT.

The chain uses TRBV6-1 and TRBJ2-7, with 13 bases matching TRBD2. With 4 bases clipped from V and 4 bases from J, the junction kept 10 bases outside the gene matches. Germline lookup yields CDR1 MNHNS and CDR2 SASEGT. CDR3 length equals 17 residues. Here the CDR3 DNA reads TGTGCCAGCAGTGTAACGAGACTAGCGGGAGGTACTTACGAGCAGTACTTC. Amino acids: CASSVTRLAGGTYEQYF.

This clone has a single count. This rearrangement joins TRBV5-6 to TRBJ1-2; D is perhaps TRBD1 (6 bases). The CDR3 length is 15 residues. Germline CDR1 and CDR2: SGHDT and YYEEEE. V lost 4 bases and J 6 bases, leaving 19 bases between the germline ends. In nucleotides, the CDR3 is TGTGCCAGCAGCCATGCCGGGATAGGGGGGGATGGCTACACCTTC. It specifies CASSHAGIGGDGYTF.

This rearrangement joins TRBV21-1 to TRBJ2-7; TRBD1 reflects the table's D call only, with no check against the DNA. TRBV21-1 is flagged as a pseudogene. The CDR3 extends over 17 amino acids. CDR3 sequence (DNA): TGTGCCAGCAGCAAAGAGTACTGGGACAGGGGGACCTACGAGCAGTACTTC. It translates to CASSKEYWDRGTYEQYF.

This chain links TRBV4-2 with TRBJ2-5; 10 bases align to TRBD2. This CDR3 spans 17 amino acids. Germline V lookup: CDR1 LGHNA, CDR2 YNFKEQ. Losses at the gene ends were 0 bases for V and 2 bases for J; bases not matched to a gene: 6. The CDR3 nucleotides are TGTGCCAGCAGCCAAGAAGGACTAGCGGAAGAACAAGAGACCCAGTACTTC. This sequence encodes CASSQEGLAEEQETQYF.

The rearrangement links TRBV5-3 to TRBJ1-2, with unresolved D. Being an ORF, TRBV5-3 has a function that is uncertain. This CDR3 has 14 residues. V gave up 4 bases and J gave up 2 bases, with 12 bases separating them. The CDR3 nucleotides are TGTGCCAGAAGCAACCTAATAAGAAACTATGGCTACACCTTC. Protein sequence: CARSNLIRNYGYTF.

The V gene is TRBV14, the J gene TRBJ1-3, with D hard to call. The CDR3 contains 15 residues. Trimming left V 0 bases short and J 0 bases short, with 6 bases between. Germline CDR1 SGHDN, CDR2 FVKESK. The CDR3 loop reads CASSQDAGSGNTIYF. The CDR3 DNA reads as TGTGCCAGCAGCCAAGATGCGGGCTCTGGAAACACCATATATTTT.

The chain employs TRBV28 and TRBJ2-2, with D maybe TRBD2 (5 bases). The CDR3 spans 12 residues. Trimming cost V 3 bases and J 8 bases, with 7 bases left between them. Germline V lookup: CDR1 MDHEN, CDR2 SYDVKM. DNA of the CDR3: TGTGCCAGCAGTTTGGGCGGGGGGGAGCTGTTTTTT. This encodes CASSLGGGELFF.

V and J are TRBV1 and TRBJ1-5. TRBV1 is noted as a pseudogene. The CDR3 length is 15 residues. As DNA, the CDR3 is TGCACCAGCAGCCAAGATGGGGAGGGGAGACAGCCCCAGCATTTT. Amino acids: CTSSQDGEGRQPQHF.